Shown below are 28 T cell receptor beta chains from a single sample sequenced in a study of blood T cells in healthy people across ages. Next came a second PCR, run for roughly 6 to 11 cycles, which used a sample-barcoded 5' primer along with a J-beta primer mix. TCRdb fed the 5' RACE reads into MiXCR, producing one record per CDR3 protein. This table holds 1.5 million to 2 million distinct CDR3 sequences, 28% found once. The specimen was blood. These receptor sequences come from a young woman in good health.

This chain joins TRBV20-1 and TRBJ1-2; TRBD1 might be the D (6 bases). The V gene's germline CDR1 is DFQATT and CDR2 SNEGSKA (reference sequence). This CDR3 spans 13 amino acids. V was cut by 3 bases and J by 7 bases, with 15 bases left in between. CDR3 protein: CSASRQGPGGYTF. DNA for the CDR3: TGCAGTGCTAGTCGGCAGGGGCCAGGTGGCTACACCTTC.

As concerns this clonotype: One end of the junction does not line up with germline, which may come from a read error. The chain is built from TRBV6-6 and TRBJ2-7; 10 bases match TRBD1. The CDR3 is 14 residues long. The germline gives CDR1 MNHNY, CDR2 SVGAGI (reference sequence). The DNA for the CDR3 is TGTGCCAGCAGTTACGGACAGGGGGGGTACGGGCAGTACTTC. Translating gives CASSYGQGGYGQYF.

This clonotype was seen at least ten times. CDR3 sequence reads: CASSQDKRGLNYGYTF. The CDR3 DNA reads as TGCGCCAGCAGCCAAGATAAGAGGGGGCTTAACTATGGCTACACCTTC. The chain uses TRBV4-3 and TRBJ1-2; 7 bases are a match to TRBD1. The CDR3 consists of 16 residues. The V and J ends lost 0 bases and 1 base, in that order; junction bases with no gene match: 5. Germline CDR1 reads LGHNA; CDR2 reads YSLEER.

This CDR3 reads CASSPLQPYGYTF. In DNA, the CDR3 is TGTGCCAGCAGTCCCCTACAACCCTATGGCTACACCTTC. The V and J genes are TRBV28 and TRBJ1-2; D is uncertain. The germline V and J ends were trimmed by 5 bases and 4 bases, with 11 bases remaining between them. CDR3 length: 13 residues. Germline CDR1 is MDHEN and CDR2 is SYDVKM.

Regarding this clonotype: A single base separates this from a much larger clone, so it may be a read error. V gene TRBV12-3 or TRBV12-4 combines with J gene TRBJ2-4, with D possibly being TRBD2 (5 bases). The J call may be faulty, since TRBJ2-7 better matches the DNA end. This CDR3 spans 13 amino acids. CDR3 residues: CAGSLRRPNEQYF. The DNA of the CDR3 is TGTGCCGGCAGTTTGAGGAGGCCCAACGAGCAGTACTTC.

This clonotype was detected only a few times. This rearrangement joins TRBV25-1 to TRBJ2-1; TRBD1 might be the D (6 bases). Germline CDR1 and CDR2: MGHDK and SYGVNS. The ends were cut back, 3 bases at V and 7 bases at J, with 13 bases in the middle. This CDR3 is 14 amino acids long. The CDR3 DNA is TGTGCCAGCAGTGACTCCAGGGGTTCTAATGAGCAGTTCTTC. It encodes CASSDSRGSNEQFF.

The CDR3 protein is CASSLVHSDHEQFF. CDR3 nucleotide sequence: TGTGCCAGCAGCTTAGTCCATAGCGACCATGAGCAGTTCTTC. This chain links TRBV7-2 with TRBJ2-1, with D possibly being TRBD2 (5 bases). Looked up from germline, CDR1 is SGHTA and CDR2 is FQGNSA. The V and J ends lost 1 base and 8 bases respectively, with 12 bases between them. This CDR3 comprises 14 residues.

Notes on this clonotype: A read error may be the cause here, since a much bigger clone is one base away. The chain joins TRBV10-3 to TRBJ2-3, with no clear D. V was pared by 4 bases and J by 4 bases, with 9 bases between. CDR3 size: 13 residues. Germline V lookup: CDR1 ENHRY, CDR2 SYGVKD. CDR3 protein: CAISGSVADTQYF. CDR3 nucleotide sequence: TGTGCCATCAGTGGGTCGGTGGCAGATACGCAGTATTTT.

This clonotype occurred many times. An end of the junction does not agree with germline; a read error may underlie this. CDR3 coding DNA: TGCGCCAGCAGTGAGTCGGGGGGCTATGGCTACACCTTC. Its translation: CASSESGGYGYTF. This chain joins TRBV2 and TRBJ1-2, with D maybe TRBD1 (5 bases). The CDR3 is made up of 13 amino acids. Germline V gene data show CDR1 as SNHLY and CDR2 as FYNNEI. The whole variable domain, filled in from reference TRBV2 and TRBJ1-2, reads EPEVTQTPSHQVTQMGQEVILRCVPISNHLYFYWYRQILGQKVEFLVSFYNNEISEKSEIFDDQFSVERPDGSNFTLKIRSTKLEDSAMYFCASSESGGYGYTFGSGTRLTVV.

Concerning this clonotype itself: Its ends do not fully match the called genes, so a read error is possible. The CDR3 sequence: CTSIPPGTPSYEQYF. CDR3 DNA sequence: TGTACCAGCATCCCCCCAGGGACGCCCTCCTACGAGCAGTACTTC. The chain combines TRBV2 with TRBJ2-5; possibly TRBD1 or TRBD2 for D (5 bases each). The J call may be faulty, since TRBJ2-7 better matches the DNA end. This CDR3 is built from 15 residues. Germline V gene data show CDR1 as SNHLY and CDR2 as FYNNEI.

This clonotype was seen many times. The genes are TRBV11-2 and TRBJ2-1; 13 bases match TRBD2. Germline loops: CDR1 SGHAT, CDR2 FQNNGV. The ends lost 5 bases at V and 8 bases at J; junction bases unmatched: 6. The CDR3 runs 15 residues. The CDR3 DNA reads as TGTGCCAGCAGCGAGGGACTAGCGGGGCGCGATGAGCAGTTCTTC. Translation gives CASSEGLAGRDEQFF.

This clonotype came up a few times. The chain recombines TRBV30 with TRBJ1-5; D may be TRBD1 (5 bases). CDR3 length equals 14 residues. Per the germline V gene, CDR1 is GTSNPN and CDR2 is SVGIG (reference sequence). The V end lost 1 base, the J end lost 6 bases, and 13 bases lay between the germline ends. For the CDR3, the DNA is TGTGCCTGGAGTGCCTTCCAGGGTAGTCAGCCCCAGCATTTT. Its translation is CAWSAFQGSQPQHF.

To note about this clonotype: A much more abundant neighbour one base away suggests this may be a read error. The V and J genes are TRBV10-2 and TRBJ2-6; D gene uncertain. CDR1 WSHSY and CDR2 SAAADI come from the germline V gene. This CDR3 has 15 amino acids. The CDR3 nucleotides read TGCACCAGCAGTGAGTTGGAGTCTGGGGCCAACGTCCTGACTTTC. This codes for CTSSELESGANVLTF.

At least ten counts were recorded for this clonotype. The V call is TRBV7-9, the J call TRBJ2-5; D may be TRBD1 or TRBD2 (5 bases each). Trimming removed 7 bases from V and 2 bases from J, with 17 bases in between. Germline CDR1 reads SEHNR; CDR2 reads FQNEAQ (reference sequence). The CDR3 loop spans 15 amino acids. The CDR3 loop reads CASTKSWDGQETQYF. CDR3 nucleotide sequence: TGTGCCAGCACCAAGTCCTGGGACGGGCAAGAGACCCAGTACTTC.

Points on this clonotype: This could be a read error, since a much larger clone is one nucleotide away. J is TRBJ2-3 and V is TRBV20-1; 13 positions match TRBD2. V lost 8 bases, J lost 3 bases, and 5 bases stayed unmatched. CDR3 size: 14 residues. From germline, CDR1 is DFQATT and CDR2 SNEGSKA (reference sequence). This CDR3 is CSTPTSGGTDTQYF. The DNA of the CDR3 is TGCAGTACCCCGACTAGCGGGGGGACAGATACGCAGTATTTT.

The chain has TRBV6-5 and TRBJ2-1, with TRBD1 as a possible D gene (6 bases). The CDR3 is 14 residues long. V lost 2 bases and J lost 5, with 10 bases in between. Germline V lookup: CDR1 MNHEY, CDR2 SVGAGI. CDR3 DNA sequence: TGTGCCAGCAGTTACGGGGACACAAACAATGAGCAGTTCTTC. Protein: CASSYGDTNNEQFF.

In this sample, this clonotype turned up a few times. An end of the junction differs from the germline gene, which may be a read error. The rearrangement links TRBV7-9 to TRBJ2-3, with 9 bases aligning to TRBD2. Germline V lookup: CDR1 SEHNR, CDR2 FQNEAQ (reference sequence). The CDR3 covers 16 residues. In DNA, the CDR3 is TGTGCCAGCAGCTCCGCCGGGACTAGCCGCACGGATACGCAGTATTTT. Translated, it gives CASSSAGTSRTDTQYF.

The table lists this clonotype with a few counts. This sequence joins TRBV6-5 and TRBJ2-7; 8 bases match TRBD1. Germline V lookup: CDR1 MNHEY, CDR2 SVGAGI. The CDR3 sequence is 15 residues long. The junction had 11 bases not matched to a gene; V was cut back by 3 bases and J by 7 bases. Here the CDR3 DNA reads TGTGCCAGCAGTTATCAATTTCAGGGGGCGAGGGAGCAGTACTTC. Its protein is CASSYQFQGAREQYF.

This chain joins TRBV6-2 or TRBV6-3 and TRBJ2-5; 10 positions match TRBD1. Unmatched junction bases numbered 11, after V lost 5 bases and J lost 5 bases. Germline CDR1 and CDR2: MNHEY and SVGEGT. The CDR3 is 16 amino acids. The CDR3 region is CASSTPGQGIRETQYF. The CDR3 DNA is TGTGCCAGCAGTACGCCGGGACAGGGGATTCGGGAGACCCAGTACTTC.

The sample holds a few counts of this clonotype. The chain combines TRBV4-2 with TRBJ2-7; the D is unclear. The CDR3 loop spans 15 amino acids. Trimming pared 0 bases from V and 3 bases from J, leaving 12 bases between. Germline V gene lookup returns CDR1 LGHNA and CDR2 YNFKEQ. This CDR3 reads CASSQDLPVIYEQYF. CDR3 bases: TGTGCCAGCAGCCAAGATCTACCGGTTATCTACGAGCAGTACTTC.

This clonotype has ten or more counts. This chain joins TRBV7-2 and TRBJ2-7; a weak D match, TRBD1 (6 bases). The V and J ends lost 1 base and 3 bases respectively, with 10 bases between them. The CDR3 runs 14 residues. The V gene's germline CDR1 is SGHTA and CDR2 FQGNSA. The CDR3 is CASSLVQGNYEQYF. The CDR3 DNA reads as TGTGCCAGCAGCTTAGTTCAGGGGAACTACGAGCAGTACTTC.

The CDR3 spells CASSLPSAGELFF. The CDR3 DNA reads as TGTGCCAGCAGCCTCCCGTCGGCGGGGGAGCTGTTTTTT. The gene calls are TRBV7-2 and TRBJ2-2; D uncertain. Trimming pared 5 bases from V and 8 bases from J, leaving 12 bases between. Per germline, CDR1 SGHTA and CDR2 FQGNSA. There are 13 residues in the CDR3.

The chain is built from TRBV7-6 and TRBJ2-5, with 7 nucleotides matching TRBD2. V trimming: 1 base; J trimming: 1 base; junction bases outside the gene matches: 9. The CDR3 totals 17 residues. CDR1 and CDR2 from the germline V gene are SGHVS and FNYEAQ. The CDR3 loop is CASSLGGGRKVQETQYF. CDR3 bases: TGTGCCAGCAGCTTAGGGGGGGGACGCAAGGTCCAAGAGACCCAGTACTTC.

In this sample, this clonotype turned up many times. The CDR3 coding sequence is TGCGCCAGCAGCCCTTCTAATACAGGGTCCGGGGCCAACGTCCTGACTTTC. Residues: CASSPSNTGSGANVLTF. The rearrangement uses TRBV4-3 and TRBJ2-6; D might be TRBD1 (6 bases). Germline values: CDR1 LGHNA, CDR2 YSLEER. V gave up 4 bases and J gave up 4 bases, with 17 bases separating them. The CDR3 has 17 amino acids.

Remarks on this clonotype: One junction end disagrees with the germline gene, perhaps due to a read error. The chain uses TRBV7-2 and TRBJ2-1; 7 bases map to TRBD2. The CDR3 length is 16 residues. The germline CDR1 and CDR2 sequences are SGHTA and FQGNSA. The CDR3 here is CVSSSVLAYSYNEQFF. CDR3 sequence (DNA): TGTGTCAGCAGCTCTGTACTAGCGTACTCCTACAATGAGCAGTTCTTC.

J is TRBJ2-2 and V is TRBV5-1; either TRBD1 or TRBD2 may fit D (5 bases each). CDR3 length equals 16 residues. The germline V gene encodes CDR1 SGHRS and CDR2 YFSETQ. Deletions cut 0 bases from V and 0 bases from J, with 9 bases between. DNA of the CDR3: TGCGCCAGCAGCTTGGACGGGGCGGCGAACACCGGGGAGCTGTTTTTT. Its translation: CASSLDGAANTGELFF.

The chain links TRBV20-1 to TRBJ2-1, with TRBD2 identical over 14 bases. The CDR3 is 14 amino acids. Per germline, CDR1 DFQATT and CDR2 SNEGSKA (reference sequence). As DNA, the CDR3 is TGCGGTACTAGAGGGACTAGCGGGAGAGATGAGCAGTTCTTC. Its protein is CGTRGTSGRDEQFF.

This clonotype has only a few counts. This rearrangement joins TRBV28 to TRBJ1-2; 8 bases are shared with TRBD1. V trimming: 8 bases; J trimming: 6 bases; junction bases outside the gene matches: 8. Germline V CDR1 and CDR2: MDHEN, SYDVKM. CDR3 length: 13 residues. In nucleotides, the CDR3 is TGTGCCAGCCAGATAACAGGGGGGGATGGCTACACCTTC. Its translation is CASQITGGDGYTF.